Described below is a single TCR beta chain sequence and its context. These data come from a study of monozygotic twins with inflammatory bowel disease. From the 5' RACE reads, TCRdb lists one entry per CDR3 protein and no DNA. Its table records about 420,000 distinct CDR3 sequences. The CDR3 has 15 amino acids. Sequencing was done on a sample of blood. The receptor was derived from a human donor with ulcerative colitis or Crohn's disease, or a healthy co-twin of an affected twin (not recorded which). The rearrangement joins TRBV12-3 or TRBV12-4 to TRBJ1-2; TCRdb proposes TRBD1, but this gene call is untestable without DNA. CDR3 sequence reads: CASSPNRGAYYGYTF.